This T cell receptor (beta chain) was recovered during a study of T cell clonality in common variable immunodeficiency. Whole-study results and caveats: Compared with controls, CVID subjects had fewer shared TCRbeta clones.

To note about this clone: What it binds is unknown. The junction and the germline gene differ at one end; a read error may be behind it. Sequencing ends 3 residues short of the CDR3 end; the germline J gene provides the rest.

In germline, CDR1 is SEHNR, CDR2 FQNEAQ (reference sequence). CDR3 length: 14 amino acids. TCRdb keeps only in-frame clones here, not all; method: immunoSEQ multiplex PCR. The data list roughly 28,000 clones, none observed once; 10% to 15% falls to the top ten. Sequences were obtained from peripheral blood mononuclear cells. The TCR comes from a person aged 18 to 69 in good health. The rearrangement joins TRBV7-9 to TRBJ2-3, with 10 bases aligning to TRBD2. The CDR3 bases that were read are TGTTCCAGCAGCTTTAGCGGGGGGCCAGATACG. This translates into CSSSFSGGPDT. The whole CDR3 protein reads CSSSFSGGPDTQYF. Filled out from reference TRBV7-9 and TRBJ2-3, the complete variable domain reads DTGVSQNPRHKITKRGQNVTFRCDPISEHNRLYWYRQTLGQGPEFLTYFQNEAQLEKSRLLSDRFSAERPKGSFSTLEIQRTEQGDSAMYLCSSSFSGGPDTQYFGPGTRLTVL.